This section outlines one T cell receptor (beta chain) sequence together with its context. Which antigen it targets is not known. No per-base quality is available; no much larger clone lies one base away. The library was built by means of the immunoSEQ multiplex PCR assay. Sourced from immuneACCESS, this table was stored by TCRdb with only in-frame sequences that have V and J called. A share of the clones is absent; for the studies checked, an unresolved V gene accounts for under half, and the remainder has no known explanation. Here the sample has about 100,000 clones; around nine tenths occur a single time. Roughly 13% of the sample rests with the top ten. The entry originates in a study of control samples from healthy donors and cancer patients (TCRdb year 2020). From cysteine to phenylalanine, the CDR3 is 15 amino acids long. Only the CDR3 part of the read is kept: 45 bases, read in frame from the first base. V loses 2 bases of germline sequence and J loses 4 bases, and the interval between the two ends is 15 bases. Sequences MNHEY (CDR1) and SMNVEV (CDR2) are obtained from the germline V gene (reference sequence).

Recombination connected TRBV27 to TRBJ2-7; the D gene is possibly TRBD1, with 6 bases matching. The receptor's source is a man aged 25-40 years in good health. Sequenced sample: blood. The nucleotides read TGTGCCAGCAGTTTAGGTGGCAGGGGTCTATACGAGCAGTACTTC. Its amino acids are CASSLGGRGLYEQYF.